This entry features one T cell receptor beta chain sequence. The antigen remains undetermined. This entry comes from a study of graft-versus-host responses after intestinal transplantation. Study overall: The study gave all recipients anti-thymocyte globulin induction, then tacrolimus and steroids for about 3 years.

Produced via immunoSEQ multiplex PCR; TCRdb's table is partial and in-frame only. The sample yields about 120,000 clones, approximately 95% seen once. CDR3 length: 17 residues. The V end was cut by 3 bases, the J end by 0 bases, with 19 bases between. Germline-derived CDR1 and CDR2 are GTSNPN and SVGIG (reference sequence). The TCR comes from a human donor who received an intestinal transplant. Specimen: unstimulated CD8+ T cells sorted from spleen or lymph node cells, collected before intestinal transplant. This chain connects TRBV30 to TRBJ2-3; unclear D gene. CDR3 DNA sequence: TGTGCCTGGAGGCCCCCTGAGACCGCTCCTAGCACAGATACGCAGTATTTT. The encoded protein is CAWRPPETAPSTDTQYF.